The sequence of this T cell receptor (beta chain) was determined in a study of control samples from healthy donors and cancer patients. TCRdb's table, derived via immunoSEQ multiplex PCR, lists solely in-frame clones and lacks some. The repertoire holds about 21,000 clones, with 80% to 85% as singletons. The V and J ends lost 5 bases and 2 bases, in that order; junction bases with no gene match: 5. Germline V CDR1 and CDR2: LGHDT, YNNKEL (reference sequence). The CDR3 contains 15 residues. The chain is built from TRBV3-1 (or the pseudogene TRBV3-2) and TRBJ2-2, with 7 bases fitting TRBD1. This sequence was found in a man between 60 and 75 years old with colorectal cancer. The specimen was PBMCs. In DNA form, the CDR3 reads TGTGCCAGCAGCGCTTGGGACAGTAACACCGGGGAGCTGTTTTTT. As protein: CASSAWDSNTGELFF.